What follows are 5 T cell receptor beta chains derived from one specimen sequenced in a study of blood T cell repertoires in COVID-19. Produced via immunoSEQ multiplex PCR; TCRdb's table is partial and in-frame only. The sample records a few hundred thousand clones, approximately 89% being singletons. Sequencing was carried out using peripheral blood. All receptors derive from a woman in her twenties or thirties with COVID-19, enrolled during active disease.

This CDR3 is CASSQGGNTDTQYF. DNA of the CDR3: TGCGCCAGCAGCCAAGGTGGCAACACAGATACGCAGTATTTT. The chain uses TRBV4-1 and TRBJ2-3; D is unclear. CDR1 is MGHRA and CDR2 is YSYEKL in the germline V gene. The CDR3 is 14 amino acids. V was clipped by 1 base and J by 2 bases, with 7 bases between them.

V usage is TRBV19 and J usage is TRBJ1-1; D uncertain. Trimming pared 3 bases from V and 6 bases from J, leaving 5 bases between. Per germline, CDR1 LNHDA and CDR2 SQIVND (reference sequence). The CDR3 sequence is 11 residues long. For the CDR3, the DNA is TGTGCCAGTAGTATGGGCCCTGAAGCTTTCTTT. This translates into CASSMGPEAFF. The whole variable domain, remainder taken from reference TRBV19 and TRBJ1-1, is DGGITQSPKYLFRKEGQNVTLSCEQNLNHDAMYWYRQDPGQGLRLIYYSQIVNDFQKGDIAEGYSVSREKKESFPLTVTSAQKNPTAFYLCASSMGPEAFFGQGTRLTVV.

The gene calls are TRBV2 and TRBJ1-1; no definite D call. Trimming shortened V by 5 bases and J by 0 bases, and 4 bases separated the two germline ends. Germline V gene data show CDR1 as SNHLY and CDR2 as FYNNEI. The CDR3 totals 12 residues. CDR3 DNA: TGTGCCAGCAGTCGGGTGAACACTGAAGCTTTCTTT. As protein: CASSRVNTEAFF.

The V call is TRBV25-1, the J call TRBJ1-2; D is perhaps TRBD1 (6 bases). The CDR3 consists of 17 residues. V was pared by 8 bases and J by 2 bases, with 24 bases between. From germline, CDR1 is MGHDK and CDR2 SYGVNS. The CDR3, as DNA: TGTGCCAGCCATGATCCCCTTGGGGGCTTGAGCAACTATGGCTACACCTTC. Translation gives CASHDPLGGLSNYGYTF.

This chain connects TRBV7-6 to TRBJ2-3; 9 bases line up with TRBD2. The junction had 3 bases not matched to a gene; V was cut back by 3 bases and J by 2 bases. This CDR3 has 15 amino acids. CDR1 is SGHVS, CDR2 FNYEAQ, per germline. The CDR3 here is CASSFSGGDTDTQYF. The DNA of the CDR3 is TGTGCCAGCAGCTTTAGCGGGGGAGACACAGATACGCAGTATTTT.